This TCR beta chain came from a study of regulatory T cells in long-lasting Graves disease. Regarding time point: persistent/refractory GD, antithyroid drugs over 5 years with positive TRAb. Scientists built the TCR library using RNA that was extracted from PBMCs. This clonotype has ten or more counts. CDR3 regions were amplified by Arm-PCR using iRepertoire HTBI primers to build TCR beta libraries. TCRdb recomputed calls from the multiplex PCR reads with MiXCR, one row per CDR3 protein. The data show some 420,000 distinct CDR3 sequences, 22% seen once. Germline CDR1 reads LGHDT; CDR2 reads YNNKEL (reference sequence). Trimming removed 8 bases at V and 5 bases at J, with 9 bases between. The CDR3 is 11 residues long.

The sample in question was peripheral blood mononuclear cells (PBMCs), obtained when the disease was refractory, from a patient treated with antithyroid drugs. The clonotype was recovered from a female donor with Graves disease. The rearrangement joins TRBV3-1 to TRBJ2-5, with D hard to call. The CDR3 DNA follows: TGTGCCAGCCAGGCGGTGGAGACCCAGTACTTC. Translation gives CASQAVETQYF.